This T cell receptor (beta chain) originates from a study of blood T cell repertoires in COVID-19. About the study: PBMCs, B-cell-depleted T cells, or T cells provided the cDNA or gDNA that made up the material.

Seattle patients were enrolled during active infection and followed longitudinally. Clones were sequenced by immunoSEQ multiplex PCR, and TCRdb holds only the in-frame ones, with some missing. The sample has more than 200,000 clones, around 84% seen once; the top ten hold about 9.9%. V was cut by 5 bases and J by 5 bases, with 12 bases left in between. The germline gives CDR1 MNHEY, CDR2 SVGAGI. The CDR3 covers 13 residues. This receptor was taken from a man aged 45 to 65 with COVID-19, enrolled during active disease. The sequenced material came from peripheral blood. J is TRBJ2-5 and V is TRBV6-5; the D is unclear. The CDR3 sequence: CASSPRLDETQYF. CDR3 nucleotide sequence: TGTGCCAGCAGTCCCCGCCTAGACGAGACCCAGTACTTC.